This T cell receptor beta chain is from a study of T cells in Graves' hyperthyroidism and ophthalmopathy. There are a few counts of this clonotype. Amplification of TCR beta CDR3 regions used RNA as the template. Using the HTBI primer set, a first-round RT-PCR was run on the TCR CDR3. Via MiXCR, TCRdb re-called the multiplex PCR reads, giving one row per CDR3 protein. Among around 690,000 distinct CDR3 sequences listed, roughly a sixth were seen once. The CDR3 consists of 12 residues. Trimming pared 5 bases from V and 8 bases from J, leaving 12 bases between. This TCR was recovered from a man aged 50 or older with Graves' hyperthyroidism. This sequence joins TRBV12-3 or TRBV12-4 and TRBJ1-2; possibly TRBD1 for D (5 bases). Sequenced input: blood. The CDR3 spells CASSHSGTGYTF. CDR3 nucleotide sequence: TGTGCCAGCAGTCACAGCGGGACGGGCTACACCTTC.